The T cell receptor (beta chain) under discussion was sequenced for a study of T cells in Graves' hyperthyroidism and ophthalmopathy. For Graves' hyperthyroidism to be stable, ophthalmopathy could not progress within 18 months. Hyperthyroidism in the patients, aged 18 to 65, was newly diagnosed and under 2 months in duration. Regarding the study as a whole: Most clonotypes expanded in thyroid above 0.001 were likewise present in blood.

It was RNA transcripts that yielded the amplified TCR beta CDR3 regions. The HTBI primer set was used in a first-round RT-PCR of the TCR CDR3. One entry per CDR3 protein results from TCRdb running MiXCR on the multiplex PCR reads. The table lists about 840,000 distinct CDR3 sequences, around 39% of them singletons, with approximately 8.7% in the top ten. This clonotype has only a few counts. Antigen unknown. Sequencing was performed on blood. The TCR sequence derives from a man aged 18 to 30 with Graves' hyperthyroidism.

The CDR3 loop reads CASSLGHRWEKLFF. For the CDR3, the DNA is TGCGCCAGCAGTCTCGGACACCGCTGGGAAAAACTGTTTTTT. The genes are TRBV4-1 and TRBJ1-4; tentatively, D is TRBD1 (5 bases). The CDR3 length is 14 residues. V lost 6 bases and J 8 bases, leaving 16 bases between the germline ends. Germline V lookup: CDR1 MGHRA, CDR2 YSYEKL.